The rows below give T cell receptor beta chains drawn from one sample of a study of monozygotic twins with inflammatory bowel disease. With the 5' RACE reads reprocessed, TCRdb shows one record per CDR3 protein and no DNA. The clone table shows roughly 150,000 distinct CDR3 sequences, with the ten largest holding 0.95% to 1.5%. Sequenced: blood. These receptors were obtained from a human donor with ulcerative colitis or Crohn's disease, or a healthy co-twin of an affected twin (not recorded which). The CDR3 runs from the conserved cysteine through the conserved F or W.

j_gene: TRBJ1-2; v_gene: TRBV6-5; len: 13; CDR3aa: CASSYQGSNGYTF
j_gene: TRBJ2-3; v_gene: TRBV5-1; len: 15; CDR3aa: CASSLDNPDTDTQYF
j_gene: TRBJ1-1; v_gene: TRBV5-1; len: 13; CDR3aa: CASNDAGGTEAFF
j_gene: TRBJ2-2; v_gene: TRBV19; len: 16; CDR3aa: CASSFRSTGYTGELFF
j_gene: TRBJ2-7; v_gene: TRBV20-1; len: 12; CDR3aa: CSATGLGYEQYF
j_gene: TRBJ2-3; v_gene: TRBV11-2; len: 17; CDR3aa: CASSLDERQQVTDTQYF
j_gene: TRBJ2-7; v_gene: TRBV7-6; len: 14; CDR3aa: CASSSTSGPYEQYF
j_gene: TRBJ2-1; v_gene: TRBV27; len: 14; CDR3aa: CASSSTLSAGEQFF
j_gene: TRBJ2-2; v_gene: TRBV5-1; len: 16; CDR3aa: CASSLGQYDYTGELFF
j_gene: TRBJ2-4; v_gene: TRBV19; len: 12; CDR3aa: CASSPGSDIQYF
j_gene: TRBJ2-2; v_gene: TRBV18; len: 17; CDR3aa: CASSSTLAGTNTGELFF
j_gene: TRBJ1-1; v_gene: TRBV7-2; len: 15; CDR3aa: CASSSFGQGGTEAFF
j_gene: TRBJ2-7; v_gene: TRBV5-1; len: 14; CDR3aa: CASSGGVPPYEQYF
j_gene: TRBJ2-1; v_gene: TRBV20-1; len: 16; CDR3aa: CSASRQGGSTYNEQFF
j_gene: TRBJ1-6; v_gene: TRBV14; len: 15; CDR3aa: CASSQRTGGNSPLHF
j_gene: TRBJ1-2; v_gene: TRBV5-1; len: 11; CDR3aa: CASSEGGGYTF
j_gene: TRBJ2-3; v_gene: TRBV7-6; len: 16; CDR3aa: CASSLRRGPSTDTQYF
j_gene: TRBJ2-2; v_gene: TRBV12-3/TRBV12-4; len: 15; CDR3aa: CASSVIRGGTGELFF
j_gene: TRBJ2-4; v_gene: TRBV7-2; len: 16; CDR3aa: CASSPRTALAKNIQYF
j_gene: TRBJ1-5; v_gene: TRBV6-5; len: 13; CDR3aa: CASSPGGPQPQHF
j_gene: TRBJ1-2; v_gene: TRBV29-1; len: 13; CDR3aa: CSGRQLGNYGYTF
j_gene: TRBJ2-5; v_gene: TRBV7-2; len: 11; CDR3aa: CAIRPLETQYF
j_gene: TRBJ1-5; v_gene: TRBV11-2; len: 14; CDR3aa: CASSPGLSNQPQHF
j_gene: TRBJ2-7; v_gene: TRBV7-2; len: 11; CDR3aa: CAISPGYEQYF
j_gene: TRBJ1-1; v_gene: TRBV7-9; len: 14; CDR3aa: CASSPEVWGTEAFF
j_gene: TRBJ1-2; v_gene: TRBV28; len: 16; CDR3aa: CASSFPPAGTDYGYTF
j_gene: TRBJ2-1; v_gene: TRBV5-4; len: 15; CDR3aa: CASSRDRGRYNEQFF
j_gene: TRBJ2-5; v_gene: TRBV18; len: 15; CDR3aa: CASSPILAAQETQYF
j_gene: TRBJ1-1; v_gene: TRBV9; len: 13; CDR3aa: CASSARQNTEAFF
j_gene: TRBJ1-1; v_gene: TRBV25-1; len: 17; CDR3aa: CASSGRAMAHMNTEAFF
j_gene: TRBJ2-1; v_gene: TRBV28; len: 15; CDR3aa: CASSRRTTQDNEQFF
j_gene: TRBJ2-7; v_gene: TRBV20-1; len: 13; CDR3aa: CSQTETSVYEQYF
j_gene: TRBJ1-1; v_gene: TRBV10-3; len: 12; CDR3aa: CATTLGKTEAFF
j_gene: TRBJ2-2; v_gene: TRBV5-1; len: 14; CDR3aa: CASWDTRAPGELFF
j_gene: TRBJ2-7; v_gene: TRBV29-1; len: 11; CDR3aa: CNVTDSHEQYF
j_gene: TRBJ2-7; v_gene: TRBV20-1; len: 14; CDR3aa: CSARPPGLVYEQYF
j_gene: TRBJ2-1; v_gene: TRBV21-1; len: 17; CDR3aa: CASSKEVGSGSYNEQFF
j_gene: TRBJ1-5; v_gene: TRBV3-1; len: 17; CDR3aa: CASSPWTGGHAEQPQHF
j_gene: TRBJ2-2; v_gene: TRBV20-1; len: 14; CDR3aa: CSASGTANTGELFF
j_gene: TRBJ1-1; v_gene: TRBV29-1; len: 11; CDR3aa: CSVPSSAEAFF
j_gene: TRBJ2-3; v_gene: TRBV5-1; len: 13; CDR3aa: CASSSGVSDTQYF
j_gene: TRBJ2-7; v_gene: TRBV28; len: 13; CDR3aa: CASSLKIPYEQYF
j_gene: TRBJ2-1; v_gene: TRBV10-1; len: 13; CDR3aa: CASSFVGYHEQFF
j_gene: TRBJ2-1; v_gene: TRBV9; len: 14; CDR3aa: CASTSPELYNEQFF
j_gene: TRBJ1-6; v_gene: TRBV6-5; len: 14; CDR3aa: CASSYSSRHSPLHF
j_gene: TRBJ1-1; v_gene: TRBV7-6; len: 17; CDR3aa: CASSPLNPGTGDTEAFF
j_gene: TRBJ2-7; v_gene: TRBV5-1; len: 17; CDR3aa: CASSLVRGRIGGYEQYF
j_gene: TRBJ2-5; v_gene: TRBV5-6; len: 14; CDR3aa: CASSPGQFQETQYF
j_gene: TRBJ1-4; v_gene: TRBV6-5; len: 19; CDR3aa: CASSYYSVIGTGGDEKLFF
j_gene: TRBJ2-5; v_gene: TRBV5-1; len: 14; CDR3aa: CASSLVPSQETQYF
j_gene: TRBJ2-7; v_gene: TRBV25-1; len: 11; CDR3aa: CASRVDYEQYF
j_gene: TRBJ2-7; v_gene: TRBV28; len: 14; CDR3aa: CASRLTGGTYEQYF
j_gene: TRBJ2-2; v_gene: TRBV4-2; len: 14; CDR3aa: CASSQDRRAGELFF
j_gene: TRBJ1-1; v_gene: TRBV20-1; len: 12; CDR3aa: CSASPGLLEAFF
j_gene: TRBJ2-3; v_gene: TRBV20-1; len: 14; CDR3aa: CSARGSPGADTQYF